One and the same sample provided the 20 T cell receptor beta chains below, sequenced in a study of human T cells and chemical hapten exposure. The time point here: patch test 3, about 24 weeks after DPC sensitization. The treatment: therapeutic diphenylcyclopropenone sensitization with weekly scalp DPC. TCRdb re-derived calls from the RACE reads in MiXCR, one entry per CDR3 protein. There are over 80,000 distinct CDR3 sequences in the sample; approximately 10% occur only once, and about 1% lies in the top ten. The specimen was whole blood, collected in connection with sensitization to the hapten diphenylcyclopropenone (DPC). These receptors came from a woman aged 30 to 39 with alopecia areata. Some clones in this sample may be carry-over from other donors' samples.

The chain employs TRBV6-5 and TRBJ2-1; 10 bases fit TRBD2. The V gene end was trimmed by 5 bases and the J gene end by 3 bases; junction bases not matched to a gene: 7. Germline lookup yields CDR1 MNHEY and CDR2 SVGAGI. This CDR3 has 16 amino acids. CDR3 DNA sequence: TGTGCCAGCAGTCCACTAGCGGGGCGACTCTACAATGAGCAGTTCTTC. Protein sequence: CASSPLAGRLYNEQFF.

This clonotype was recorded at least ten times. The rearrangement uses TRBV28 and TRBJ2-7; unclear D gene. V lost 6 bases to trimming and J lost 3 bases, with 6 bases between them. Germline lookup yields CDR1 MDHEN and CDR2 SYDVKM. The CDR3 consists of 11 residues. The CDR3 spells CASSRIYEQYF. Here the CDR3 DNA reads TGTGCCAGCAGCCGTATCTACGAGCAGTACTTC.

The table lists this clonotype with a few counts. V usage is TRBV2 and J usage is TRBJ2-1, with a weak D call TRBD2 (6 bases). This CDR3 has 12 residues. The ends were cut back, 2 bases at V and 12 bases at J, with 11 bases in the middle. Germline V gene lookup returns CDR1 SNHLY and CDR2 FYNNEI. The DNA of the CDR3 is TGTGCCAGCAGTGAAAGTCGTAGCGGGCAGTTCTTC. Translation: CASSESRSGQFF.

The CDR3 DNA reads TGTGCCAGCAGTGCACTGCTCTCTGGGGCCAACGTCCTGACTTTC. It yields the protein CASSALLSGANVLTF. The chain carries TRBV6-2 or TRBV6-3 and TRBJ2-6; D is uncertain. V lost 5 bases and J 0 bases, leaving 8 bases between the germline ends. The CDR3 spans 15 residues. Germline assignment: CDR1 MNHEY and CDR2 SVGEGT.

This clonotype has only a few counts. The chain combines TRBV13 with TRBJ2-5, with 13 bases identical to TRBD2. From germline, CDR1 is PRHDT and CDR2 FYEKMQ (reference sequence). The V and J ends lost 5 bases and 6 bases, in that order; junction bases with no gene match: 12. The CDR3 has 17 amino acids. CDR3 region: CASSRGTSGISWKTQYF. DNA for the CDR3: TGTGCCAGCAGCCGCGGGACTAGCGGGATATCCTGGAAGACCCAGTACTTC.

The table lists this clonotype with many counts. V usage is TRBV6-2 or TRBV6-3 and J usage is TRBJ2-5, with D uncertain. With 2 bases removed from V and 5 bases from J, the gap between germline ends came to 15 bases. Germline CDR1 MNHEY, CDR2 SVGEGT. This CDR3 is built from 15 residues. In DNA form, the CDR3 reads TGTGCCAGCAGTTACCGGCTCCCCCAGACGGAGACCCAGTACTTC. Its protein product is CASSYRLPQTETQYF.

V is TRBV19 and J is TRBJ1-2; D unresolved. CDR3 length: 17 residues. The V and J ends lost 5 bases and 1 base respectively, with 20 bases between them. CDR1 is LNHDA, CDR2 SQIVND, per germline (reference sequence). The CDR3 here is CASSEYGRRGLNYGYTF. Written as DNA, the CDR3 is TGTGCCAGTAGTGAGTACGGCAGACGAGGGCTTAACTATGGCTACACCTTC.

This clonotype has ten or more counts. The rearrangement uses TRBV3-1 and TRBJ1-4; D unresolved. The CDR3 consists of 15 residues. The V end was cut by 3 bases, the J end by 4 bases, with 12 bases between. Germline assignment: CDR1 LGHDT and CDR2 YNNKEL (reference sequence). CDR3 sequence reads: CASSQRASYNEKLFF. In DNA form, the CDR3 reads TGTGCCAGCAGCCAGAGGGCTAGCTATAATGAAAAACTGTTTTTT.

CDR3 amino acids: CASSLHTGSQETQYF. CDR3 coding DNA: TGTGCCAGCTCACTTCACACAGGGTCCCAAGAGACCCAGTACTTC. J is TRBJ2-5 and V is TRBV18, with D tentatively TRBD1 (6 bases). The V gene lost 4 bases and the J gene lost 1 base, with 13 bases spanning the gap. CDR1 KGHSH and CDR2 LQKENI come from the germline V gene. The CDR3 length is 15 residues.

This rearrangement joins TRBV5-1 to TRBJ2-3; tentative D call: TRBD2 (5 bases). CDR1 is SGHRS and CDR2 is YFSETQ in the germline V gene. This CDR3 has 13 amino acids. V lost 7 bases and J 4 bases, leaving 13 bases between the germline ends. The CDR3 nucleotides are TGCGCCAGCGCCCTAGGGCGGGCAGATACGCAGTATTTT. Its protein product is CASALGRADTQYF.

This chain uses TRBV27 with TRBJ1-5; 8 bases are a match to TRBD1. The CDR3 is made up of 15 amino acids. Germline CDR1 and CDR2: MNHEY and SMNVEV (reference sequence). The V gene end was trimmed by 3 bases and the J gene end by 7 bases; junction bases not matched to a gene: 8. CDR3 sequence reads: CASSFSGQGGQPQHF. The CDR3, as DNA: TGTGCCAGCAGTTTTTCCGGACAGGGAGGGCAGCCCCAGCATTTT.

This chain links TRBV28 with TRBJ2-3; TRBD2 might be the D (5 bases). V dropped 2 bases and J dropped 8 bases, with 17 bases sitting between them. Germline values: CDR1 MDHEN, CDR2 SYDVKM. The CDR3 spans 15 residues. DNA for the CDR3: TGTGCCAGCAGTTTAGAAGCGGCTCGGCAATTTACGCAGTATTTT. This sequence encodes CASSLEAARQFTQYF.

Ten or more counts support this clonotype. The chain uses TRBV7-6 and TRBJ2-5; 12 bases are shared with TRBD2. There are 15 residues in the CDR3. Trimming at V came to 5 bases and at J to 4 bases, leaving 5 bases not matched to a gene. The germline gives CDR1 SGHVS, CDR2 FNYEAQ. The CDR3 loop reads CASSAVLAGGETQYF. In DNA form, the CDR3 reads TGTGCCAGCAGCGCAGTACTAGCGGGGGGAGAGACCCAGTACTTC.

There are a few counts of this clonotype. The chain recombines TRBV28 with TRBJ2-2; 9 bases line up with TRBD2. CDR3 length: 16 residues. The J segment lost 4 bases and the V segment lost 4 bases, leaving 7 bases of the junction unmatched. Germline CDR1 and CDR2: MDHEN and SYDVKM. The CDR3 is CASSSPSGVSTGELFF. The CDR3 coding sequence is TGTGCCAGCAGTTCTCCTAGCGGGGTTAGCACCGGGGAGCTGTTTTTT.

This clonotype was counted a few times. The rearrangement links TRBV5-1 to TRBJ2-3, with unresolved D. Germline V CDR1 and CDR2: SGHRS, YFSETQ. The length of the CDR3 is 15 residues. Trimming cost V 0 bases and J 0 bases, with 8 bases left between them. The CDR3 bases are TGCGCCAGCAGCTTGGGGCTAACTAGCACAGATACGCAGTATTTT. Translated: CASSLGLTSTDTQYF.

This clonotype has ten or more counts. This rearrangement joins TRBV28 to TRBJ1-1; D gene unclear. Germline CDR1 is MDHEN and CDR2 is SYDVKM. The CDR3 is 12 residues long. The V end was cut by 1 base, the J end by 7 bases, with 7 bases between. In nucleotides, the CDR3 is TGTGCCAGCAGTTTATTGTGGGGTGAAGCTTTCTTT. Amino acids: CASSLLWGEAFF.

This clonotype was recorded at least ten times. V gene TRBV27 combines with J gene TRBJ1-1; D is possibly TRBD1 (5 bases). The V end lost 6 bases, the J end lost 11 bases, and 25 bases lay between the germline ends. The germline CDR1 and CDR2 sequences are MNHEY and SMNVEV (reference sequence). This CDR3 region has 15 residues. The CDR3 protein is CASSQWGRLGLVAFF. The CDR3 DNA follows: TGTGCCAGCAGCCAGTGGGGCAGACTGGGGTTGGTGGCTTTCTTT.

Many counts were recorded for this clonotype. This chain uses TRBV29-1 with TRBJ2-5; D may be TRBD1 (6 bases). The CDR3 extends over 14 amino acids. The V and J ends lost 4 bases and 1 base respectively, with 13 bases between them. Looked up from germline, CDR1 is SQVTM and CDR2 is ANQGSEA. CDR3 sequence: CSVGPGVRQETQYF. CDR3 nucleotides: TGCAGCGTTGGGCCAGGGGTACGCCAAGAGACCCAGTACTTC. Full variable domain (rest looked up from reference TRBV29-1 and TRBJ2-5): SAVISQKPSRDICQRGTSLTIQCQVDSQVTMMFWYRQQPGQSLTLIATANQGSEATYESGFVIDKFPISRPNLTFSTLTVSNMSPEDSSIYLCSVGPGVRQETQYFGPGTRLLVL.

This clonotype was seen a few times. The chain carries TRBV9 and TRBJ1-4; 7 nucleotides align to TRBD1. CDR3 length equals 14 residues. Unmatched junction bases numbered 7, after V lost 4 bases and J lost 7 bases. Germline-derived CDR1 and CDR2 are SGDLS and YYNGEE. The CDR3 region has the DNA TGTGCCAGCAGCCCGACAGGGTCATCTGAAAAACTGTTTTTT. Translated, it gives CASSPTGSSEKLFF.

This clonotype has a count of ten or more. The chain couples TRBV5-1 to TRBJ2-3, with D uncertain. Per the germline V gene, CDR1 is SGHRS and CDR2 is YFSETQ. CDR3 length: 13 residues. Trimming removed 3 bases from V and 2 bases from J, with 7 bases in between. The CDR3 coding sequence is TGCGCCAGCAGCTCAGGAGACACAGATACGCAGTATTTT. Translated: CASSSGDTDTQYF.